Listed below are T cell receptor beta chains from one sample, sequenced in a study of T-cell reconstitution after alpha-beta-depleted transplantation in children. One entry per CDR3 protein results from TCRdb running MiXCR on the PCR reads. The table shows 800,000 to 1,000,000 distinct CDR3 sequences, with about 29% occurring only once. The sequencing used PBMCs, mostly from graft donor cells, collected 360 days after TCRalphabeta/CD19-depleted stem cell transplant. These receptor sequences come from a boy under two years old who had a stem cell transplant for SCID, so the T cells may come from the graft donor. Each CDR3 is given with its conserved first and last residue. D genes are given only for firm matches. Not every row has a clone size; where given, it reads once, few, many or a size class.

CASSRIPWGEQYF | TGTGCCAGCAGTCGTATTCCCTGGGGCGAGCAGTACTTC | few | TRBJ2-7 | - | TRBV7-2 | 13
CASSHGDRAFEQYF | TGTGCCAGCAGCCACGGGGACAGGGCATTCGAGCAGTACTTC | - | TRBJ2-7 | TRBD1 | TRBV6-1 | 14
CASSYDRGTGNTIYF | TGTGCCAGCAGCTACGACAGGGGAACTGGAAACACCATATATTTT | - | TRBJ1-3 | TRBD1 | TRBV7-2 | 15
CASSSTSRATGAQYF | TGTGCCAGCAGTTCCACCTCTAGGGCCACGGGGGCCCAGTACTTC | - | TRBJ2-5 | - | TRBV27 | 15
CASSLLSYQETQYF | TGTGCCAGCAGCTTACTCTCTTACCAAGAGACCCAGTACTTC | few | TRBJ2-5 | - | TRBV11-3 | 14
CSARDGAGGSDTQYF | TGCAGTGCTAGAGATGGGGCAGGGGGCTCAGATACGCAGTATTTT | - | TRBJ2-3 | TRBD1 | TRBV20-1 | 15
CSVVRAYNEQFF | TGCAGCGTTGTTAGGGCATACAATGAGCAGTTCTTC | - | TRBJ2-1 | - | TRBV29-1 | 12
CASSYRGPYEQYF | TGTGCCAGCAGCTACAGGGGGCCCTACGAGCAGTACTTC | many | TRBJ2-7 | TRBD1 | TRBV6-2/TRBV6-3 | 13
CSAIVRGHYEQYF | TGCAGTGCTATTGTAAGGGGTCACTACGAGCAGTACTTC | many | TRBJ2-7 | - | TRBV20-1 | 13
CATSHRGGETQYF | TGTGCCACCAGCCACAGGGGTGGAGAGACCCAGTACTTC | - | TRBJ2-5 | TRBD1 | TRBV15 | 13
CASRDRDEETQYF | TGTGCCAGCAGGGACAGGGACGAAGAGACCCAGTACTTC | - | TRBJ2-5 | TRBD1 | TRBV27 | 13
CASSQGARTPLHF | TGCGCCAGCAGCCAAGGGGCTAGAACACCCCTCCACTTT | few | TRBJ1-6 | - | TRBV4-3 | 13
CASSFPWEEQYF | TGTGCCAGCAGCTTCCCTTGGGAGGAGCAGTACTTC | few | TRBJ2-7 | - | TRBV11-2 | 12
CASSLARGPNYEQYF | TGTGCCAGCAGCTTAGCGCGGGGCCCCAACTACGAGCAGTACTTC | many | TRBJ2-7 | - | TRBV7-6 | 15
CASSSNRGTGELFF | TGTGCCAGCAGTTCGAACAGGGGGACCGGGGAGCTGTTTTTT | few | TRBJ2-2 | TRBD1 | TRBV27 | 14
CSVGRGRDDGYTF | TGCAGCGTGGGGAGGGGCCGGGACGATGGCTACACCTTC | few | TRBJ1-2 | - | TRBV29-1 | 13
CASRVGGADTQYF | TGTGCCTCCCGAGTGGGGGGGGCAGATACGCAGTATTTT | few | TRBJ2-3 | TRBD2 | TRBV12-3/TRBV12-4 | 13
CASSSRGATEAFF | TGTGCCAGCAGCTCAAGGGGGGCTACTGAAGCTTTCTTT | - | TRBJ1-1 | - | TRBV27 | 13
CASSLDGVNPTDTQYF | TGTGCCAGCAGCTTAGATGGGGTGAACCCCACAGATACGCAGTATTTT | few | TRBJ2-3 | - | TRBV7-2 | 16
CASSTLGQGPEETQYF | TGTGCCAGCAGTACCCTAGGACAGGGGCCGGAGGAGACCCAGTACTTC | - | TRBJ2-5 | TRBD1 | TRBV6-1 | 16
CASSQAAGTRSYEQYF | TGCGCCAGCAGCCAGGCCGCCGGGACACGCTCCTACGAGCAGTACTTC | - | TRBJ2-7 | - | TRBV4-1 | 16
CASSQERPSGGISYEQYF | TGTGCCAGCAGCCAAGAACGGCCCAGCGGGGGGATCTCCTACGAGCAGTACTTC | few | TRBJ2-7 | TRBD2 | TRBV4-2 | 18
CASSTGLPEAFF | TGTGCCAGCAGTACAGGACTTCCCGAAGCTTTCTTT | - | TRBJ1-1 | - | TRBV2 | 12
CASSLLGRGSYNEQFF | TGTGCCAGCAGCTTGTTAGGGAGGGGCTCCTACAATGAGCAGTTCTTC | few | TRBJ2-1 | TRBD2 | TRBV11-2 | 16
CASSPRQGYTF | TGTGCCAGCTCACCCCGGCAGGGCTACACCTTC | - | TRBJ1-2 | - | TRBV18 | 11
CSAHWDSHEKLFF | TGCAGTGCCCATTGGGACAGCCATGAAAAACTGTTTTTT | - | TRBJ1-4 | TRBD1 | TRBV20-1 | 13
CASSQEPGGLEQYF | TGCGCCAGCAGCCAAGAACCGGGGGGCCTCGAGCAGTACTTC | few | TRBJ2-7 | - | TRBV4-1 | 14
CASSNRTSGHNEQFF | TGTGCCAGCAGTAATAGGACTAGCGGCCACAATGAGCAGTTCTTC | - | TRBJ2-1 | TRBD2 | TRBV7-6 | 15
CASSYWSGTSDTQYF | TGTGCCAGCAGTTACTGGTCTGGGACTAGCGATACGCAGTATTTT | - | TRBJ2-3 | TRBD2 | TRBV6-5 | 15
CASSLFGENRWRGYGQYF | TGTGCCAGCAGCCTATTCGGGGAGAACCGGTGGCGGGGCTATGGGCAGTATTTT | - | TRBJ2-3 | - | TRBV4-2 | 18
CASSPGDRVTDTQYF | TGTGCCAGCAGCCCGGGGGACAGGGTTACAGATACGCAGTATTTT | - | TRBJ2-3 | TRBD1 | TRBV7-9 | 15
CASSQRGPGELFF | TGTGCCAGCAGCCAACGAGGCCCCGGGGAGCTGTTTTTT | - | TRBJ2-2 | - | TRBV3-1 | 13
CASRAISGTGMEKLFF | TGTGCCAGCAGGGCAATCAGCGGGACAGGGATGGAAAAACTGTTTTTT | - | TRBJ1-4 | TRBD1 | TRBV2 | 16
CASSLVVWGTDTQYF | TGTGCCAGCAGCTTAGTAGTCTGGGGCACAGATACGCAGTATTTT | - | TRBJ2-3 | - | TRBV7-2 | 15
CASSDLGRTGELFF | TGCGCCAGCAGTGACCTCGGTAGGACCGGGGAGCTGTTTTTT | few | TRBJ2-2 | - | TRBV10-2 | 14
CSASGASYNEQFF | TGCAGTGCTAGCGGGGCTTCCTACAATGAGCAGTTCTTC | few | TRBJ2-1 | - | TRBV20-1 | 13
CASSWGDRGSYNEQFF | TGCGCCAGCAGCTGGGGGGACAGGGGATCCTACAATGAGCAGTTCTTC | - | TRBJ2-1 | TRBD1 | TRBV5-1 | 16
CASGTGARTYNEQFF | TGTGCCAGCGGTACGGGGGCGCGAACTTACAATGAGCAGTTCTTC | few | TRBJ2-1 | - | TRBV27 | 15
CASSPGWASGQETQYF | TGTGCCAGCAGCCCAGGATGGGCTAGCGGACAAGAGACCCAGTACTTC | - | TRBJ2-5 | TRBD2 | TRBV5-6 | 16
CASRATGQGETQYF | TGTGCCAGCAGAGCCACAGGGCAAGGAGAGACCCAGTACTTC | few | TRBJ2-5 | - | TRBV12-3/TRBV12-4 | 14
CSVGGGPLGNTIYF | TGCAGCGTTGGAGGTGGACCTCTCGGAAACACCATATATTTT | many | TRBJ1-3 | - | TRBV29-1 | 14
CASSFIGQGGETQYF | TGTGCCAGCAGTTTTATAGGACAGGGGGGAGAGACCCAGTACTTC | few | TRBJ2-5 | TRBD1 | TRBV28 | 15
CASSLPGGNKETQYF | TGCGCCAGCAGCTTGCCGGGAGGCAACAAGGAGACCCAGTACTTC | few | TRBJ2-5 | TRBD2 | TRBV5-1 | 15
CASSQGLGRFYEQYF | TGCGCCAGCAGCCAAGGTCTAGGCCGCTTTTACGAGCAGTACTTC | few | TRBJ2-7 | - | TRBV4-3 | 15
CASSPTGGPTNEQFF | TGCGCCAGCAGCCCTACAGGGGGCCCTACCAATGAGCAGTTCTTC | - | TRBJ2-1 | TRBD1 | TRBV5-1 | 15
CASSFPRDNAQETQYF | TGTGCCAGCAGCTTCCCCCGGGACAATGCTCAAGAGACCCAGTACTTC | few | TRBJ2-5 | - | TRBV9 | 16
CASSPNPGQGAWTGELFF | TGTGCCAGCAGTCCAAACCCGGGACAGGGGGCTTGGACCGGGGAGCTGTTTTTT | - | TRBJ2-2 | TRBD1 | TRBV2 | 18
CASSPSSGESYEQYF | TGCGCCAGCAGCCCCTCTAGCGGGGAGTCCTACGAGCAGTACTTC | few | TRBJ2-7 | TRBD2 | TRBV5-1 | 15
CASSYRGTTNTGELFF | TGTGCCAGCAGTTATAGAGGGACAACGAACACCGGGGAGCTGTTTTTT | few | TRBJ2-2 | - | TRBV27 | 16
CASSLSRYQETQYF | TGTGCCAGCAGTTTATCCCGCTACCAAGAGACCCAGTACTTC | - | TRBJ2-5 | - | TRBV28 | 14
CASSLGERMAFF | TGTGCCAGCAGCCTCGGGGAAAGAATGGCTTTCTTT | - | TRBJ1-1 | - | TRBV12-3/TRBV12-4 | 12
CASSFGTGAFTDTQYF | TGCGCCAGCAGCTTTGGGACAGGGGCCTTCACAGATACGCAGTATTTT | few | TRBJ2-3 | TRBD1 | TRBV5-1 | 16
CASSPGSGRRRSTDTQYF | TGTGCCAGCAGCCCAGGGTCAGGACGCCGCCGTAGCACAGATACGCAGTATTTT | - | TRBJ2-3 | - | TRBV11-2 | 18
CASSFPGTSGLGGTQYF | TGTGCCAGCAGTTTCCCCGGGACTAGCGGCCTCGGTGGGACCCAGTACTTC | - | TRBJ2-5 | TRBD2 | TRBV12-3/TRBV12-4 | 17
CASSYKRWNTGELFF | TGTGCCAGCAGTTACAAGCGCTGGAACACCGGGGAGCTGTTTTTT | - | TRBJ2-2 | - | TRBV6-5 | 15
CASSQGQTTGELFF | TGCGCCAGCAGCCAAGGACAGACCACCGGGGAGCTGTTTTTT | few | TRBJ2-2 | - | TRBV4-3 | 14
CASSLARTTGGYERYF | TGCGCCAGCAGCTTGGCACGCACTACAGGGGGTTACGAGCGGTACTTC | - | TRBJ2-7 | TRBD1 | TRBV5-1 | 16
CSARPPRPGQQETQYF | TGCAGTGCTAGACCCCCCCGGCCCGGCCAACAAGAGACCCAGTACTTC | few | TRBJ2-5 | - | TRBV20-1 | 16
CASSHPRDRGRGKLFF | TGCGCCAGCAGCCACCCGAGGGACAGGGGGCGCGGAAAACTGTTTTTT | few | TRBJ1-4 | TRBD1 | TRBV4-1 | 16